This note documents a single TCR beta chain sequence. The antigen is undetermined. This sample is drawn from a study of T cell responses to AZD1222 COVID-19 vaccine. Overall study findings and caveats: The donor cohort was predominantly white British with a female majority, and clonal diversity may have been underestimated.

Sequencing used immunoSEQ multiplex PCR; TCRdb keeps in-frame clones, though not all of them. The repertoire includes 70,000 to 95,000 clones, 85% to 90% of them detected once, and 6.5% to 8.5% sits in the top ten. The CDR3 spans 15 residues. V was pared by 4 bases and J by 3 bases, with 5 bases of the junction left unmatched. Germline values: CDR1 SGDLS, CDR2 YYNGEE. The chain uses TRBV9 and TRBJ2-7; 12 bases fit TRBD2. The sample consisted of peripheral blood, taken 28 days after the second AZD1222 dose. This clonotype originated in an adult who received the AZD1222 COVID-19 vaccine. CDR3 sequence reads: CASSFRTSGIYEQYF. DNA for the CDR3: TGTGCCAGCAGCTTCAGGACTAGCGGGATCTACGAGCAGTACTTC.